Listed below are T cell receptor beta chains from one sample, sequenced in a study of Graves' ophthalmopathy and Graves' hyperthyroidism. Each CDR3 protein is one row after TCRdb ran MiXCR on the multiplex PCR reads. Of 740,000 or so distinct CDR3 sequences in the sample, 40% are singletons; the top ten hold 44%. Sequencing was carried out using peripheral blood. The origin of the receptors is an adult man with Graves' ophthalmopathy. The CDR3 runs from the conserved cysteine through the conserved F or W. The D gene is left open where the match is weak. The size field is filled for only some rows; it gives once, few, many or a size class.

cdr3_nt: TGCAGTGCTAGTGGGGGGATGAACACCATATATTTT
cdr3_aa: CSASGGMNTIYF
clone_size: .
d_call: .
v_call: TRBV20-1
j_call: TRBJ1-3

cdr3_nt: TGCGCCAGCAGCCAAGAAAGAGCGGAGACCTACGAGCAGTACTTC
cdr3_aa: CASSQERAETYEQYF
clone_size: .
d_call: .
v_call: TRBV19
j_call: TRBJ2-7

cdr3_nt: TGTGCCAGCAGCCAAGCAGTCTCTGAGCCCCAGCATTTT
cdr3_aa: CASSQAVSEPQHF
clone_size: few
d_call: .
v_call: TRBV14
j_call: TRBJ1-5

cdr3_nt: TGTGCCAGCAGTGTGATGCAGGGGTTGAACTATGGCTACACCTTC
cdr3_aa: CASSVMQGLNYGYTF
clone_size: many
d_call: .
v_call: TRBV2
j_call: TRBJ1-2

cdr3_nt: TGCAGCACCGGCCGAGGTGGGACAGGCTATGGCTACATCTTC
cdr3_aa: CSTGRGGTGYGYIF
clone_size: .
d_call: TRBD1
v_call: TRBV29-1
j_call: TRBJ1-2

cdr3_nt: TGTGCCAGCAGCGGAGGTATTACGAACACTGAAGCTTTCTTT
cdr3_aa: CASSGGITNTEAFF
clone_size: many
d_call: .
v_call: TRBV9
j_call: TRBJ1-1

cdr3_nt: TGTGCCAGCAGCGGCGGACTAGCGGGGGGGCGAGAGACCCAGTACTTC
cdr3_aa: CASSGGLAGGRETQYF
clone_size: .
d_call: TRBD2
v_call: TRBV11-2
j_call: TRBJ2-5

cdr3_nt: TGTGCCAGTAGTAACCGGGACAGGGCTTTAGGTGGCTACACCTTC
cdr3_aa: CASSNRDRALGGYTF
clone_size: many
d_call: TRBD1
v_call: TRBV19
j_call: TRBJ1-2

cdr3_nt: TGTGCCAGCAGCTCCACGGAAGGGACAGGGTACACCGGGGAGCTGTTTTTT
cdr3_aa: CASSSTEGTGYTGELFF
clone_size: .
d_call: TRBD1
v_call: TRBV7-9
j_call: TRBJ2-2

cdr3_nt: TGCGCCAGCAGTGAGTCGGGACTAGCGACCTACGAGCAGTACTTC
cdr3_aa: CASSESGLATYEQYF
clone_size: .
d_call: TRBD2
v_call: TRBV10-2
j_call: TRBJ2-7

cdr3_nt: TGCAGTGCGGCCGAGGGGACTGAAGCTTTCTTT
cdr3_aa: CSAAEGTEAFF
clone_size: many
d_call: .
v_call: TRBV20-1
j_call: TRBJ1-1

cdr3_nt: TGTGCCAGCATAATGACAGGGGGCGGCGGGGAGCTGTTTTTT
cdr3_aa: CASIMTGGGGELFF
clone_size: .
d_call: TRBD1
v_call: TRBV7-9
j_call: TRBJ2-2

cdr3_nt: TGTGCCAGCAGCCAGGATCTTTATAGCAATCAGCCCCAGCATTTT
cdr3_aa: CASSQDLYSNQPQHF
clone_size: few
d_call: .
v_call: TRBV6-2/TRBV6-3
j_call: TRBJ1-5

cdr3_nt: TGTGCCATCAGTGAACGGACAGGATCCGACTATGGCTACACCTTC
cdr3_aa: CAISERTGSDYGYTF
clone_size: many
d_call: TRBD1
v_call: TRBV10-3
j_call: TRBJ1-2

cdr3_nt: TGTGCCAGCAGTCTTCAGGGTGCTGTGGCCAACGTCCTGACTTTC
cdr3_aa: CASSLQGAVANVLTF
clone_size: many
d_call: .
v_call: TRBV12-3/TRBV12-4
j_call: TRBJ2-6

cdr3_nt: TGCAGTGCTAGTAACGGGTGGGGCTACACCTTC
cdr3_aa: CSASNGWGYTF
clone_size: .
d_call: .
v_call: TRBV20-1
j_call: TRBJ1-2

cdr3_nt: TGTGCCAGCAGCTTAGATGGGGGGGCGGGCGACGAGCAGTACTTC
cdr3_aa: CASSLDGGAGDEQYF
clone_size: .
d_call: .
v_call: TRBV7-9
j_call: TRBJ2-7

cdr3_nt: TGTGCCAGCAGCCTGGACGTGAAGACCTACGAGCAGTACTTC
cdr3_aa: CASSLDVKTYEQYF
clone_size: .
d_call: .
v_call: TRBV5-4
j_call: TRBJ2-7

cdr3_nt: TGCAGCGTTGGAGTGGGGAGAGGCTACACCTTC
cdr3_aa: CSVGVGRGYTF
clone_size: .
d_call: .
v_call: TRBV29-1
j_call: TRBJ1-2

cdr3_nt: TGTGCCAGCAGCTGGGACAGGGGGGCCCAAGAGACCCAGTACTTC
cdr3_aa: CASSWDRGAQETQYF
clone_size: many
d_call: TRBD1
v_call: TRBV2
j_call: TRBJ2-5

cdr3_nt: TGTGCCAGCAGCTTATGGCAGGGGGCGTTTCAAGAGACCCAGTACTTC
cdr3_aa: CASSLWQGAFQETQYF
clone_size: few
d_call: TRBD1
v_call: TRBV7-9
j_call: TRBJ2-5

cdr3_nt: TGTGCCAGCAGCCCCCCGTGGGGGGCACGCACCGGGGAGCTGTTTTTT
cdr3_aa: CASSPPWGARTGELFF
clone_size: few
d_call: .
v_call: TRBV7-9
j_call: TRBJ2-2

cdr3_nt: TGCGCCAGCAGCCCTACGGGGGGCGTCTACGAGCAGTACTTC
cdr3_aa: CASSPTGGVYEQYF
clone_size: .
d_call: .
v_call: TRBV5-1
j_call: TRBJ2-7

cdr3_nt: TGTGCCAGTAGTTCGACGAGGAGAGAGACCCAGCATTTT
cdr3_aa: CASSSTRRETQHF
clone_size: .
d_call: .
v_call: TRBV19
j_call: TRBJ1-5

cdr3_nt: TGTGCCATCAGTGCTGGACAGTCCCAAGAGACCCAGTACTTC
cdr3_aa: CAISAGQSQETQYF
clone_size: many
d_call: .
v_call: TRBV10-3
j_call: TRBJ2-5

cdr3_nt: TGTGCCAGCAGTGCTGGCGGGAACACCGGGGAGCTGTTTTTT
cdr3_aa: CASSAGGNTGELFF
clone_size: .
d_call: .
v_call: TRBV25-1
j_call: TRBJ2-2

cdr3_nt: TGTGCCAGCACCACCGGGACAGGGACCTACGAGCAGTACTTC
cdr3_aa: CASTTGTGTYEQYF
clone_size: many
d_call: TRBD1
v_call: TRBV13
j_call: TRBJ2-7

cdr3_nt: TGTGCCAGCAGCTTAGTGGGGAAAGAGACCCAGTACTTC
cdr3_aa: CASSLVGKETQYF
clone_size: many
d_call: .
v_call: TRBV7-2
j_call: TRBJ2-5

cdr3_nt: TGCAGCGTCAAGAAGGGGACAGGGGTCACTGAAGCTTTC
cdr3_aa: CSVKKGTGVTEAF
clone_size: .
d_call: TRBD1
v_call: TRBV29-1
j_call: TRBJ2-6

cdr3_nt: TGTGCCAGCAGTTTCTCTCTTCCGGGGGTGGCTAACTATGGCTACACCTTC
cdr3_aa: CASSFSLPGVANYGYTF
clone_size: .
d_call: .
v_call: TRBV13
j_call: TRBJ1-2

cdr3_nt: TGTGCCAGCAGCCGGAGCCGGGCTGCGGAAAACACCATATATTTT
cdr3_aa: CASSRSRAAENTIYF
clone_size: many
d_call: .
v_call: TRBV7-2
j_call: TRBJ1-3

cdr3_nt: TGTGCCAACAGTCCGACCCCAAAGGTGGTTCAGCCCCAGCATTTT
cdr3_aa: CANSPTPKVVQPQHF
clone_size: .
d_call: .
v_call: TRBV24-1
j_call: TRBJ1-5

cdr3_nt: TGTGCCAGCAGAATGCCGATGAACACTGAAGCTTTCTTT
cdr3_aa: CASRMPMNTEAFF
clone_size: many
d_call: .
v_call: TRBV12-3/TRBV12-4
j_call: TRBJ1-1

cdr3_nt: TGTGCCACCAGTGATTCCGGGACAGTAAATCAGCCCCAGCATTTT
cdr3_aa: CATSDSGTVNQPQHF
clone_size: many
d_call: TRBD1
v_call: TRBV24-1
j_call: TRBJ1-5

cdr3_nt: TGTGCCAGTAAAATAGGGACGGGGAACAATCAGCCCCAGCATTTT
cdr3_aa: CASKIGTGNNQPQHF
clone_size: .
d_call: .
v_call: TRBV19
j_call: TRBJ1-5

cdr3_nt: TGCAGCCCCTTAAGTTACAATCAAGAGACCCAGTACTTC
cdr3_aa: CSPLSYNQETQYF
clone_size: few
d_call: .
v_call: TRBV20-1
j_call: TRBJ2-5

cdr3_nt: TGCGCCAGCAGCTTGGACCACATTTCGGAAGGAAACACCATATATTTT
cdr3_aa: CASSLDHISEGNTIYF
clone_size: .
d_call: .
v_call: TRBV5-1
j_call: TRBJ1-3

cdr3_nt: TGTGCCAGCAGTAAACCGGGACCGCTGGAAGATACGCAGTATTTT
cdr3_aa: CASSKPGPLEDTQYF
clone_size: .
d_call: .
v_call: TRBV25-1
j_call: TRBJ2-3

cdr3_nt: TGTGCCAGCAGCGACTATCAGGGGGCTCGGTGGGGCTACACCTTC
cdr3_aa: CASSDYQGARWGYTF
clone_size: many
d_call: TRBD1
v_call: TRBV7-8
j_call: TRBJ1-2

cdr3_nt: TGCAGTGCTAGAGATCGAGCGAGAACTTCAGAGACCCAGTACTTC
cdr3_aa: CSARDRARTSETQYF
clone_size: few
d_call: .
v_call: TRBV20-1
j_call: TRBJ2-5

cdr3_nt: TGCAGTGCTACGATCACAGGAGACGAGCAGTACTTC
cdr3_aa: CSATITGDEQYF
clone_size: many
d_call: .
v_call: TRBV20-1
j_call: TRBJ2-7

cdr3_nt: TGCAGCGTTGAACAGGGTAACACTGAAGCTTTCTTT
cdr3_aa: CSVEQGNTEAFF
clone_size: .
d_call: .
v_call: TRBV29-1
j_call: TRBJ1-1

cdr3_nt: TGTGCCAGCGGTATAAGGCGGGCTAATGAAAAACTGTTTTTT
cdr3_aa: CASGIRRANEKLFF
clone_size: many
d_call: .
v_call: TRBV19
j_call: TRBJ1-4

cdr3_nt: TGCAGTGCTAGAGACACTAGGCGGGGGGCGATCTCTGGGGCCAACGTCCTGACTTTC
cdr3_aa: CSARDTRRGAISGANVLTF
clone_size: .
d_call: TRBD2
v_call: TRBV20-1
j_call: TRBJ2-6